The following is a T cell receptor (beta chain) sequence with its context. V shed 0 bases and J shed 5 bases, with 17 bases lying between them. CDR1 is SGHRS, CDR2 YFSETQ, per germline. The CDR3 has 17 amino acids. This entry comes from a study of blood T cell repertoires in COVID-19. The repertoire was sequenced with immunoSEQ multiplex PCR; TCRdb's copy has only in-frame clones and lacks some. Among 250,000 to 350,000 clones, roughly four fifths were seen once, and the ten largest hold around 16%. Sequencing input: peripheral blood. The sequence came from a person aged 65-85 years with COVID-19, enrolled during active disease. The chain links TRBV5-1 to TRBJ1-4; unclear D gene. CDR3 residues: CASSLAPVGGVNEKLFF. The CDR3 nucleotides are TGCGCCAGCAGCTTGGCCCCCGTTGGCGGAGTGAATGAAAAACTGTTTTTT.